This T cell receptor beta chain was found in a study of regulatory and conventional T cells in RAG deficiency (dated by TCRdb to about 2017). Some background on the complete study: High-throughput TCR beta sequencing was used to compare the diversity and composition of the Treg, conventional CD4+ and CD8+ T cell repertoires of RAG-deficient patients with those of healthy controls. Summary of the overall study and its limitations: Compared with control T-cell subpopulations, RAG-deficient patients had much lower Shannon entropy and higher Simpson indices. Rather than being bona fide Treg cells, the sorted CD25-high CD127-low cells in Omenn syndrome patients may represent peripherally activated cells. All patient T-cell subsets had shorter CDR3 lengths; Omenn syndrome patients showed >75% Treg-Tconv repertoire overlap at nucleotide and amino acid level. Some T-cell subset analyses were not done for some subjects. Compared with controls, Omenn syndrome and CID/AS patients had roughly 98-fold fewer unique TCR beta sequences in Treg cells, but only approximately 10-fold fewer in the other subsets.

Before genomic DNA extraction, conventional CD4+ T cells were isolated from blood as CD25-low CD127-high cells. Eight healthy control donors were used as the comparison group for repertoire analyses. Receptors were amplified or captured by the immunoSEQ multiplex PCR assay. Rearranged TCR beta chain products were amplified from genomic DNA of sorted T-cell subsets and sequenced. The paper's data handling went like this. Shannon entropy and Simpson indices were used to measure how diverse the repertoire of productive TCR beta rearrangements was. Clonal expansion was assessed using the summed frequency of the 100 most abundant productive TCR beta clonotypes among total reads. The TRB repertoires were scored with a self-reactivity index built on which amino acids appear at CDR3beta positions 6 and 7. Two-way ANOVA was applied to the repertoire analyses, whereas Student t or Mann-Whitney tests were applied to the flow cytometric analyses. TCRdb mirrors the immuneACCESS table, restricted to in-frame sequences. Some clones are absent from its copies; in checked studies, under half trace to an unresolved V gene, and the reason for the others is unknown. The D gene and trimming were derived from the DNA, and the V and J assignments and clone size from that table. The sample has fewer than 15,000 clones on record, more than 85% of them singletons. The top ten hold 0.8% to 1.1% of the sample.

The junction shows trimming of 4 bases on V and 2 bases on J, plus 8 bases between the germline ends. From cysteine to phenylalanine, the CDR3 is 12 amino acids long. Here the CDR3 DNA is all that survives: 36 bases in frame from base 1. CDR1 and CDR2 are drawn from the germline V gene (reference sequence): GTSNPN, SVGIG. Notes on this clone: It has no known antigen specificity. Per-nucleotide qualities are absent, and no much larger clonotype sits a single base away.

Separately, the same data were catalogued under a study of regulatory T cells. Taken from the second paper: In the multiplex PCR, 52 forward TRBV primers and 13 reverse TRBJ primers were used, and assay-based and computational corrections were applied for amplification bias. Restricted unique TRB V-J pairs and skewed V and J gene usage were observed in patient repertoires, most markedly in regulatory T cells. Between CD3G-deficient patients and healthy controls, the study compared T-cell receptor beta repertoires in sorted regulatory T cells, conventional CD4+ T cells and CD8+ T cells. Peripheral blood mononuclear cells were isolated by Ficoll density separation. Within the immunoSEQ assay, multiplex PCR amplified rearranged TRB loci from genomic DNA. Sequencing of the TRB amplicons was done on an Illumina HiSeq platform. Raw sequences were error-filtered and aligned to reference gene sequences by custom algorithms, then analyzed with the immunoSEQ online tools. Productive and nonproductive TRB rearrangement frequencies were evaluated among both unique and total sequences. Groups were compared by t tests, Mann-Whitney tests or two-way ANOVA performed in Prism software.

This TCR was recovered from a human donor in good health. Recombination joined TRBV30 with TRBJ1-2; TRBD1 might be the D gene, on 6 matching bases. Specimen: CD4+ effector T cells sorted from blood. The nucleotide sequence is TGTGCCTGGAACGGGGGCAACTATGGCTACACCTTC. Translation gives CAWNGGNYGYTF.